Listed below are T cell receptor beta chains from one sample, sequenced in a study of graft-versus-host responses after intestinal transplantation. The antigens for these receptors are not known. Assay used: immunoSEQ multiplex PCR; TCRdb lists only in-frame clones, some missing. The table includes 96,000 or so clones, more than 85% detected once. The source material was unstimulated CD4+ T cells sorted from spleen or lymph node cells, sampled before intestinal transplant. The source is a human donor who received an intestinal transplant. Each CDR3 is given with its conserved first and last residue. The D gene is left open where the match is weak. Some rows mark clone size as missing; the rest say once, few, many or name a class of expanded clone.

d_gene	j_gene	abundance	v_gene	CDR3aa	CDR3nt
.	TRBJ1-5	.	TRBV4-3	CASSQDLGDQPQHF	TGCGCCAGCAGCCAAGATTTAGGGGATCAGCCCCAGCATTTT
TRBD1	TRBJ2-1	.	TRBV23-1	CASSRGQEDNEQFF	TGCGCCAGCAGTCGTGGACAGGAAGACAATGAGCAGTTCTTC
.	TRBJ1-4	.	TRBV15	CATSRDWRGRDNEKLFF	TGTGCCACCAGCAGAGATTGGCGTGGGCGGGATAATGAAAAACTGTTTTTT
.	TRBJ1-5	.	TRBV21-1	CASSGHPPGKGGNQPQHF	TGTGCCAGCAGCGGCCACCCCCCAGGGAAGGGTGGCAATCAGCCCCAGCATTTT
TRBD1	TRBJ1-5	.	TRBV2	CASKSQGDSNQPQHF	TGTGCCAGCAAGTCACAGGGGGATAGCAATCAGCCCCAGCATTTT
.	TRBJ2-7	.	TRBV12-2	CASRLAPKWEQYF	TGTGCAAGTCGCTTAGCCCCTAAATGGGAGCAGTACTTC
TRBD1	TRBJ1-1	.	TRBV6-5	CASSWGQTANTEAFF	TGTGCCAGCAGCTGGGGACAGACGGCCAACACTGAAGCTTTCTTT
.	TRBJ1-1	once	TRBV18	CASSPPGGTEAFF	TGTGCCAGCTCACCCCCCGGGGGCACTGAAGCTTTCTTT
.	TRBJ2-5	.	TRBV30	CAWSVGGSPETQYF	TGTGCCTGGAGTGTAGGAGGATCCCCAGAGACCCAGTACTTC
TRBD1	TRBJ2-7	.	TRBV7-8	CASSLASRTGPYEQYF	TGTGCCAGCAGCTTAGCCTCGAGGACAGGGCCGTACGAGCAGTACTTC
.	TRBJ1-2	.	TRBV13	CASSWRQTPFYGYTF	TGTGCCAGCAGCTGGCGACAGACCCCCTTCTATGGCTACACCTTC
TRBD1	TRBJ1-1	.	TRBV29-1	CSVVGTGGTEAFF	TGCAGCGTTGTAGGGACAGGGGGGACTGAAGCTTTCTTT
.	TRBJ1-3	.	TRBV19	CASFAGLPGNTIYF	TGTGCCAGTTTTGCGGGATTGCCTGGAAACACCATATATTTT
.	TRBJ1-1	.	TRBV19	CASIKKGDGTEAFF	TGTGCCAGTATAAAGAAGGGGGATGGCACTGAAGCTTTCTTT
.	TRBJ2-1	.	TRBV9	CASSVGSSPNEQFF	TGTGCCAGCAGCGTAGGTAGTTCCCCCAATGAGCAGTTCTTC
.	TRBJ2-7	.	TRBV11-2	CASSSYYEQYF	TGTGCCAGCAGCTCCTACTACGAGCAGTACTTC
TRBD2	TRBJ2-3	.	TRBV9	CASSVGAGGSDTQYF	TGTGCCAGCAGCGTAGGAGCGGGGGGTTCAGATACGCAGTATTTT
.	TRBJ2-5	.	TRBV7-2	CASSLDGGETQYF	TGTGCCAGCAGCTTAGATGGGGGGGAGACCCAGTACTTC
TRBD2	TRBJ2-1	.	TRBV11-3	CASSLGLAEYNEQFF	TGTGCCAGCAGTTTGGGACTAGCGGAGTACAATGAGCAGTTCTTC
TRBD2	TRBJ2-2	.	TRBV5-1	CASSFRTGTSGHTGELFF	TGCGCCAGCAGCTTCAGGACCGGGACTAGCGGCCACACCGGGGAGCTGTTTTTT
.	TRBJ2-5	.	TRBV6-1	CASSERGGETQYF	TGTGCCAGCAGTGAGAGAGGCGGTGAGACCCAGTACTTC
TRBD2	TRBJ2-2	.	TRBV2	CASSGPSGRAGSGELFF	TGTGCCAGCAGTGGTCCTAGCGGGAGGGCCGGCTCCGGGGAGCTGTTTTTT